Listed here are 30 T cell receptor beta chains from one sample, sequenced in a study of CD8 T cells in ankylosing spondylitis. TCRdb passed the 5' RACE reads through MiXCR, listing each CDR3 protein once. Of nearly 350,000 distinct CDR3 sequences in the sample, approximately 15% were seen once. The sample comprised blood, either unsorted or a sorted T cell fraction (not recorded which). All receptors derive from a male donor with ankylosing spondylitis or in good health (not recorded which).

The table lists this clonotype with a few counts. The chain uses TRBV7-8 and TRBJ2-5, with 9 positions matching TRBD2. CDR1 and CDR2 from the germline V gene are SGHVS and FQNEAQ. This CDR3 is 15 amino acids long. Trimming cost V 5 bases and J 4 bases; bases outside gene matches: 8. CDR3 loop: CASSMGLAARETQYF. The CDR3 DNA reads TGTGCCAGCAGCATGGGACTAGCAGCGCGAGAGACCCAGTACTTC.

Only a few counts were recorded for this clonotype. The V call is TRBV2, the J call TRBJ2-3; D not certain. Trimming removed 3 bases from V and 5 bases from J, with 3 bases in between. This CDR3 comprises 11 residues. Germline assignment: CDR1 SNHLY and CDR2 FYNNEI. The CDR3: CASSEKDTQYF. CDR3 bases: TGTGCCAGCAGTGAGAAAGATACGCAGTATTTT.

J is TRBJ1-2 and V is TRBV11-1, with TRBD1 matching over 8 bases. CDR1 SGHAT and CDR2 FQDESV come from the germline V gene (reference sequence). This CDR3 comprises 13 residues. V was pared by 5 bases and J by 9 bases, with 8 bases of the junction left unmatched. The CDR3, as DNA: TGTGCCAGCAGCCTCGGACAGGGTGCTCGCTACACCTTC. Translating gives CASSLGQGARYTF.

This clonotype was observed a few times. J is TRBJ2-7 and V is TRBV3-1, with 8 bases matching TRBD1. From germline, CDR1 is LGHDT and CDR2 YNNKEL (reference sequence). The CDR3 loop spans 14 amino acids. V was pared by 4 bases and J by 6 bases, with 8 bases of the junction left unmatched. For the CDR3, the DNA is TGTGCCAGCAGCCCAAGACAGGGGAAGCGCGAGCAGTACTTC. This sequence encodes CASSPRQGKREQYF.

This chain uses TRBV7-9 with TRBJ2-1; D is possibly TRBD1 or TRBD2 (6 bases each). Trimming pared 5 bases from V and 7 bases from J, leaving 21 bases between. The CDR3 contains 16 residues. Per the germline V gene, CDR1 is SEHNR and CDR2 is FQNEAQ (reference sequence). In DNA form, the CDR3 reads TGTGCCAGCAGCCGCTCGGGGGCCTACCCCCGGAATGAGCAGTTCTTC. It yields the protein CASSRSGAYPRNEQFF.

V gene TRBV18 combines with J gene TRBJ1-2; D remains unclear. V was cut by 3 bases and J by 7 bases, with 15 bases left in between. CDR1 KGHSH and CDR2 LQKENI come from the germline V gene. The CDR3 is 14 residues long. The CDR3 sequence is CASSPQDGFGGYTF. In nucleotides, the CDR3 is TGTGCCAGCTCACCCCAGGACGGCTTCGGTGGCTACACCTTC.

This clonotype was observed a few times. The chain is built from TRBV7-2 and TRBJ2-1; possibly TRBD1 or TRBD2 for D (5 bases each). V gave up 1 base and J gave up 9 bases, with 13 bases separating them. This CDR3 region has 14 residues. The germline gives CDR1 SGHTA, CDR2 FQGNSA. CDR3 bases: TGTGCCAGCAGCTTAGGTGGTGGGGGTGGTGAGCAGTTCTTC. This translates into CASSLGGGGGEQFF.

The CDR3: CASSYSGTVNSPLHF. As DNA, the CDR3 is TGTGCCAGCAGCTACTCCGGGACAGTAAATTCACCCCTCCACTTT. J is TRBJ1-6 and V is TRBV13; 7 bases line up with TRBD1. Trimming cost V 4 bases and J 7 bases; bases outside gene matches: 7. Germline CDR1 reads PRHDT; CDR2 reads FYEKMQ (reference sequence). The CDR3 covers 15 residues.

The chain combines TRBV9 with TRBJ2-1; D gene ambiguous. The CDR3 sequence is 13 residues long. Germline assignment: CDR1 SGDLS and CDR2 YYNGEE. Trimming pared 4 bases from V and 8 bases from J, leaving 13 bases between. CDR3 nucleotides: TGTGCCAGCAGCCTTCGGTTGAGCGATGAGCAGTTCTTC. Its translation is CASSLRLSDEQFF. Drawing the rest from reference TRBV9 and TRBJ2-1, the complete variable domain is DSGVTQTPKHLITATGQRVTLRCSPRSGDLSVYWYQQSLDQGLQFLIQYYNGEERAKGNILERFSAQQFPDLHSELNLSSLELGDSALYFCASSLRLSDEQFFGPGTRLTVL.

This clonotype was detected a few times. The chain uses TRBV4-2 and TRBJ2-7; unclear D gene. The CDR3 consists of 14 residues. The germline gives CDR1 LGHNA, CDR2 YNFKEQ. The ends were cut back, 0 bases at V and 9 bases at J, with 15 bases in the middle. The CDR3 region is CASSQDRNFLGQYF. CDR3 nucleotides: TGTGCCAGCAGCCAAGATCGCAACTTTTTAGGGCAGTACTTC.

The chain recombines TRBV20-1 with TRBJ2-7, with 9 bases identical to TRBD1. The CDR3 is made up of 15 amino acids. Germline CDR1 is DFQATT and CDR2 is SNEGSKA (reference sequence). V lost 2 bases, J lost 5 bases, and 10 bases stayed unmatched. The chain's CDR3 is CSARSRGQGNHEQYF. The DNA for the CDR3 is TGCAGTGCTAGAAGCAGGGGACAGGGTAACCACGAGCAGTACTTC.

This clonotype was picked up a small number of times. The V call is TRBV6-5, the J call TRBJ2-7; D perhaps matches TRBD2 (7 bases). CDR1 and CDR2 (germline): MNHEY, SVGAGI. This CDR3 comprises 16 residues. Trimming cost V 2 bases and J 2 bases, with 16 bases left between them. The CDR3 DNA reads TGTGCCAGCAGTTACAGATTGGGAGGGGGGGCCTACGAGCAGTACTTC. It yields the protein CASSYRLGGGAYEQYF.

V is TRBV7-2 and J is TRBJ1-2; D gene uncertain. Germline V gene sequence: CDR1 SGHTA, CDR2 FQGNSA. This CDR3 contains 14 residues. V lost 5 bases and J lost 2, with 12 bases in between. In DNA form, the CDR3 reads TGTGCCAGCAGCCTGGTGCAGAGCAACTATGGCTACACCTTC. Amino acid sequence: CASSLVQSNYGYTF.

This clonotype was seen ten or more times. The V call is TRBV5-1, the J call TRBJ2-3; D not resolved. Germline V CDR1 and CDR2: SGHRS, YFSETQ. V lost 0 bases, J lost 9 bases, and 11 bases lay in between. The CDR3 consists of 13 residues. This CDR3 is CASSLAGVSTQYF. The CDR3 DNA reads TGCGCCAGCAGCTTGGCCGGCGTCTCGACGCAGTATTTT.

This clonotype was counted only a few times. The chain joins TRBV2 to TRBJ2-3, with D hard to call. The CDR3 contains 15 residues. V lost 2 bases and J 0 bases, leaving 9 bases between the germline ends. CDR1 and CDR2 (germline): SNHLY, FYNNEI. CDR3 sequence: CASSERVSSTDTQYF. In nucleotides, the CDR3 is TGTGCCAGCAGTGAAAGGGTTTCTAGCACAGATACGCAGTATTTT.

This sequence joins TRBV5-1 and TRBJ2-1, with a tentative D call TRBD2 (6 bases). From germline, CDR1 is SGHRS and CDR2 YFSETQ. Trimming cost V 2 bases and J 10 bases, with 13 bases left between them. This CDR3 region has 13 residues. CDR3 bases: TGCGCCAGCAGCTTCAGTTCGCGGGGAGAGCAGTTCTTC. It yields the protein CASSFSSRGEQFF.

This chain connects TRBV5-6 to TRBJ1-1; tentative D call: TRBD1 (6 bases). Per germline, CDR1 SGHDT and CDR2 YYEEEE. The V end was cut by 4 bases, the J end by 3 bases, with 16 bases between. This CDR3 has 15 amino acids. The DNA of the CDR3 is TGTGCCAGCAGCCCACCGGACAGCCGGGACACTGAAGCTTTCTTT. This encodes CASSPPDSRDTEAFF.

This clonotype was recorded a few times. This CDR3 reads CASSLDRVAFF. In nucleotides, the CDR3 is TGCGCCAGCAGCTTAGACAGGGTTGCTTTCTTT. V and J are TRBV5-1 and TRBJ1-1; 7 bases line up with TRBD1. Germline V lookup: CDR1 SGHRS, CDR2 YFSETQ. CDR3 length: 11 residues. J lost 11 bases, V lost 2 bases, and 3 bases had no gene match.

The chain combines TRBV18 with TRBJ2-7; 8 nucleotides agree with TRBD1. With V trimmed by 6 bases and J by 5 bases, 12 bases remained unmatched. The CDR3 contains 15 residues. Germline CDR1 and CDR2: KGHSH and LQKENI. The CDR3 coding sequence is TGTGCCAGCTCCCCAGACCGGACAGGGCAAAACGAGCAGTACTTC. Translation gives CASSPDRTGQNEQYF.

This clonotype was picked up a small number of times. CDR3 sequence reads: CASSQEDYGYTF. The CDR3 DNA reads as TGTGCCAGCAGCCAAGAGGACTATGGCTACACCTTC. The chain combines TRBV4-2 with TRBJ1-2, with D unclear. The CDR3 has 12 residues. V lost 0 bases to trimming and J lost 3 bases, with 2 bases between them. In germline, CDR1 is LGHNA, CDR2 YNFKEQ.

The chain recombines TRBV19 with TRBJ2-7; 7 positions agree with TRBD2. V lost 2 bases, J lost 5 bases, and 21 bases stayed unmatched. This CDR3 has 19 amino acids. CDR1 is LNHDA and CDR2 is SQIVND in the germline V gene (reference sequence). The DNA of the CDR3 is TGTGCCAGTAGTATAAGCGGGATAGCCAGATCACTCTTGAGCGACGAGCAGTACTTC. Residues: CASSISGIARSLLSDEQYF.

This sequence joins TRBV25-1 and TRBJ2-5; a possible D gene is TRBD1 (5 bases). Deletions cut 3 bases from V and 3 bases from J, with 11 bases between. CDR1 MGHDK and CDR2 SYGVNS come from the germline V gene. The CDR3 runs 14 residues. The CDR3 is CASSDLQGKETQYF. CDR3 in DNA: TGTGCCAGCAGTGACCTCCAGGGAAAAGAGACCCAGTACTTC.

The V call is TRBV11-2, the J call TRBJ1-1, with D possibly TRBD1 on 5 matching bases. CDR3 length equals 15 residues. Germline CDR1 reads SGHAT; CDR2 reads FQNNGV. V lost 2 bases to trimming and J lost 4 bases, with 14 bases between them. CDR3 nucleotides: TGTGCCAGCAGCTTATCCCTCCCAGGGAGCACTGAAGCTTTCTTT. It yields the protein CASSLSLPGSTEAFF.

This clonotype was counted between two and nine times. V usage is TRBV11-2 and J usage is TRBJ1-2, with no clear D. The CDR3 covers 16 residues. Germline loops: CDR1 SGHAT, CDR2 FQNNGV. The germline V and J ends were trimmed by 4 bases and 0 bases, with 15 bases remaining between them. This CDR3 is CASSSLQAVANYGYTF. CDR3 coding DNA: TGTGCCAGCAGCTCTCTCCAAGCTGTAGCTAACTATGGCTACACCTTC. Variable domain in full (rest from reference TRBV11-2 and TRBJ1-2): EAGVAQSPRYKIIEKRQSVAFWCNPISGHATLYWYQQILGQGPKLLIQFQNNGVVDDSQLPKDRFSAERLKGVDSTLKIQPAKLEDSAVYLCASSSLQAVANYGYTFGSGTRLTVV.

The rearrangement joins TRBV2 to TRBJ2-4; 8 positions agree with TRBD1. Unmatched junction bases numbered 13, after V lost 5 bases and J lost 7 bases. Germline CDR1 SNHLY, CDR2 FYNNEI. The CDR3 runs 16 residues. In DNA, the CDR3 is TGTGCCAGCAGTCCCGGATCAGGGGGCGCTTGGAACATTCAGTACTTC. Translated: CASSPGSGGAWNIQYF.

The chain combines TRBV6-7 with TRBJ2-1; a possible D gene is TRBD2 (6 bases). TRBV6-7 is flagged as an ORF with uncertain function. With 2 bases removed from V and 7 bases from J, the gap between germline ends came to 12 bases. The CDR3 is made up of 14 amino acids. The CDR3 is CASSYGGSGNEQFF. The CDR3 DNA is TGTGCCAGCAGTTACGGGGGGTCGGGGAATGAGCAGTTCTTC.

The chain uses TRBV6-1 and TRBJ2-7, with D perhaps TRBD2 (5 bases). This CDR3 is built from 14 residues. CDR1 and CDR2 (germline): MNHNS, SASEGT. V gave up 6 bases and J gave up 4 bases, with 16 bases separating them. The CDR3 loop is CASSAAGGGYEQYF. CDR3 in DNA: TGTGCCAGCAGCGCCGCCGGTGGCGGGTACGAGCAGTACTTC.

This clonotype was detected only a few times. The gene calls are TRBV6-5 and TRBJ1-1, with D hard to call. Germline CDR1 is MNHEY and CDR2 is SVGAGI. This CDR3 is 14 amino acids long. Trimming stripped 0 bases from V and 2 bases from J, with 7 bases between. The CDR3 loop reads CASSYSAVNTEAFF. In DNA form, the CDR3 reads TGTGCCAGCAGTTACTCCGCCGTTAACACTGAAGCTTTCTTT.

CDR3 residues: CASSTYRGSYEQYF. CDR3 bases: TGTGCCAGCAGCACTTACAGGGGTTCCTACGAGCAGTACTTC. The V gene is TRBV6-1, the J gene TRBJ2-7, with TRBD1 identical over 7 bases. The V gene end was trimmed by 6 bases and the J gene end by 1 base; junction bases not matched to a gene: 6. CDR1 and CDR2 (germline): MNHNS, SASEGT. The CDR3 runs 14 residues.

V is TRBV5-1 and J is TRBJ2-3; tentatively, D is TRBD1 or TRBD2 (5 bases each). Germline lookup yields CDR1 SGHRS and CDR2 YFSETQ. With 6 bases removed from V and 3 bases from J, the gap between germline ends came to 14 bases. This CDR3 has 14 amino acids. CDR3 sequence reads: CASTWGPETDTQYF. The CDR3 DNA reads TGCGCCAGCACCTGGGGACCAGAAACAGATACGCAGTATTTT.